The 30 T cell receptor beta chains below all came from one sample that was sequenced in a study of T cells expressing NK-cell markers. TCRdb re-called the 5' RACE reads and catalogs CDR3 proteins one per entry, DNA excluded. The listing records roughly 430,000 distinct CDR3 sequences. The sequenced material came from blood T cells: a sorted CD56 or NKG2C T cell subset, CD4+ or CD8+ T cells, or bulk PBMC T cells (not recorded which). The receptors shown here come from a woman aged 18-69 years in good health.

The chain employs TRBV19 and TRBJ2-6; as DNA is missing, the TRBD2 call by TCRdb cannot be tested. The CDR3 has 16 residues. CDR1 LNHDA and CDR2 SQIVND come from the germline V gene (reference sequence). The CDR3 here is CASRYRALSGANVLTF. Together with reference TRBV19 and TRBJ2-6, the CDR3 gives the full variable domain: DGGITQSPKYLFRKEGQNVTLSCEQNLNHDAMYWYRQDPGQGLRLIYYSQIVNDFQKGDIAEGYSVSREKKESFPLTVTSAQKNPTAFYLCASRYRALSGANVLTFGAGSRLTVL.

This chain's CDR3 is CASSVTGSSYEQYF. This chain connects TRBV9 to TRBJ2-7. Germline V gives CDR1 SGDLS, CDR2 YYNGEE. There are 14 residues in the CDR3.

V is TRBV3-1 and J is TRBJ2-1. Germline-derived CDR1 and CDR2 are LGHDT and YNNKEL (reference sequence). The length of the CDR3 is 14 residues. The CDR3 sequence: CASSQQVLGNEQFF.

The chain uses TRBV3-1 and TRBJ2-1. Germline CDR1 and CDR2: LGHDT and YNNKEL (reference sequence). This CDR3 region has 15 residues. The chain's CDR3 is CASSRDYRLTNEQFF.

CDR3 sequence: CASRHTGQGDGYTF. The V gene is TRBV12-3 or TRBV12-4, the J gene TRBJ1-2; the TCRdb call, TRBD1, lacks DNA for checking. This CDR3 is 14 amino acids long.

The rearrangement uses TRBV12-3 or TRBV12-4 and TRBJ2-4; TCRdb outputs TRBD1, but without DNA this stays unchecked. There are 13 residues in the CDR3. CDR3 loop: CASSPWDRALQYF.

The V and J genes are TRBV7-9 and TRBJ2-3; TCRdb names TRBD2, which stays unverified in the absence of DNA. This CDR3 spans 15 amino acids. Germline CDR1 reads SEHNR; CDR2 reads FQNEAQ (reference sequence). The CDR3 protein is CASSLGRPAADTQYF.

This sequence joins TRBV29-1 and TRBJ2-7; TCRdb names TRBD2, which stays unverified in the absence of DNA. Germline loops: CDR1 SQVTM, CDR2 ANQGSEA. The CDR3 extends over 13 amino acids. CDR3 protein: CSVGLAGGYEQYF.

V is TRBV5-1 and J is TRBJ2-5; TCRdb returns TRBD1, unconfirmable since there is no DNA. The CDR3 loop spans 16 amino acids. Germline CDR1 is SGHRS and CDR2 is YFSETQ. The CDR3 sequence: CASSLGIRGGEETQYF.

The genes are TRBV5-4 and TRBJ1-2; TCRdb proposes TRBD1, but this gene call is untestable without DNA. Germline CDR1 reads SGHNT; CDR2 reads YYREEE (reference sequence). The CDR3 consists of 13 residues. CDR3 loop: CGSGQGEPERYTF.

This chain connects TRBV20-1 to TRBJ2-7; TCRdb's D call, TRBD2, is unchecked because there is no DNA. The length of the CDR3 is 12 residues. Germline V lookup: CDR1 DFQATT, CDR2 SNEGSKA (reference sequence). This CDR3 reads CRTGTSSYEQYF.

V gene TRBV20-1 combines with J gene TRBJ2-3; TCRdb's D call, TRBD2, is unchecked because there is no DNA. The CDR3 extends over 15 amino acids. The germline CDR1 and CDR2 sequences are DFQATT and SNEGSKA (reference sequence). CDR3 residues: CSALAGRLVTDTQYF.

The chain joins TRBV24-1 to TRBJ2-1. The CDR3 sequence is 12 residues long. Germline assignment: CDR1 KGHDR and CDR2 SFDVKD. CDR3 amino acids: CATSDWTKEQFF.

This chain links TRBV29-1 with TRBJ2-2; the TRBD1 assignment by TCRdb is unverifiable without DNA. This CDR3 region has 12 residues. Germline CDR1 is SQVTM and CDR2 is ANQGSEA. CDR3 in amino acids: CSVVQDTGELFF.

V and J are TRBV7-8 and TRBJ2-2. This CDR3 has 12 residues. Germline V CDR1 and CDR2: SGHVS, FQNEAQ. The CDR3 sequence is CASSRAGGELFF.

V is TRBV7-2 and J is TRBJ2-2; the D gene TCRdb calls, TRBD1, cannot be checked with no DNA. Germline CDR1 and CDR2: SGHTA and FQGNSA. This CDR3 is 16 amino acids long. This CDR3 is CASSLEYVRATGELFF.

V is TRBV5-1 and J is TRBJ1-2; TCRdb returns TRBD1, unconfirmable since there is no DNA. Germline values: CDR1 SGHRS, CDR2 YFSETQ. There are 16 residues in the CDR3. CDR3: CASSQNRDRGRGGYTF.

The V call is TRBV10-3, the J call TRBJ2-3; TCRdb names TRBD2, which stays unverified in the absence of DNA. The CDR3 sequence is 16 residues long. Germline CDR1 is ENHRY and CDR2 is SYGVKD. CDR3 region: CAISDAVGTSVDTQYF.

The chain uses TRBV4-2 and TRBJ2-2; checking the TCRdb D call of TRBD2 is not possible without DNA. Germline V gene sequence: CDR1 LGHNA, CDR2 YNFKEQ. The CDR3 length is 21 residues. CDR3 sequence reads: CASSQVIFWASGTPNTGELFF.

This rearrangement joins TRBV7-9 to TRBJ1-5; TCRdb names TRBD1, which stays unverified in the absence of DNA. This CDR3 contains 15 residues. The V gene's germline CDR1 is SEHNR and CDR2 FQNEAQ (reference sequence). The chain's CDR3 is CASSRTVGVPQPQHF.

The rearrangement links TRBV4-3 to TRBJ2-5; TCRdb's D call of TRBD1 is untestable without DNA. Germline V gene lookup returns CDR1 LGHNA and CDR2 YSLEER. The CDR3 length is 15 residues. The CDR3 region is CASSQGAPGAETQYF.

CDR3 residues: CASSYALLGETQYF. This chain links TRBV6-5 with TRBJ2-5; TCRdb's D call of TRBD2 is untestable without DNA. This CDR3 comprises 14 residues. Germline CDR1 reads MNHEY; CDR2 reads SVGAGI.

The chain recombines TRBV9 with TRBJ2-1; TCRdb calls TRBD1, which cannot be checked without DNA. CDR3 size: 13 residues. Germline lookup yields CDR1 SGDLS and CDR2 YYNGEE. The CDR3 sequence: CASSAGNHNEQFF.

The chain carries TRBV3-1 and TRBJ2-3; as DNA is missing, the TRBD1 call by TCRdb cannot be tested. From germline, CDR1 is LGHDT and CDR2 YNNKEL (reference sequence). The CDR3 spans 16 residues. The CDR3 spells CASSQRQWRITDTQYF.

This chain links TRBV20-1 with TRBJ2-5; without DNA, the TCRdb call of TRBD2 cannot be checked. Looked up from germline, CDR1 is DFQATT and CDR2 is SNEGSKA (reference sequence). The CDR3 sequence is 15 residues long. CDR3 sequence reads: CSAPGLAGVGETQYF.

The chain employs TRBV6-2 or TRBV6-3 and TRBJ2-1; absent DNA, TCRdb's TRBD1 call cannot be checked. This CDR3 spans 14 amino acids. The germline gives CDR1 MNHEY, CDR2 SVGEGT. The CDR3 loop reads CASSYWQSILGEFF.

CDR3 loop: CASEPFGFSTDTQYF. The J gene is TRBJ2-3, the V gene TRBV5-1. This CDR3 is 15 amino acids long. CDR1 is SGHRS, CDR2 YFSETQ, per germline.

The chain joins TRBV20-1 to TRBJ2-3; checking the TCRdb D call of TRBD2 is not possible without DNA. Germline CDR1 and CDR2: DFQATT and SNEGSKA (reference sequence). The CDR3 is made up of 14 amino acids. The CDR3 sequence: CSARRRGLTDTQYF.

J is TRBJ1-2 and V is TRBV5-8; the TCRdb call, TRBD1, lacks DNA for checking. Germline-derived CDR1 and CDR2 are SGHTS and YDEGEE. This CDR3 has 13 residues. The CDR3 here is CASSLRSGAVNTF.

This sequence joins TRBV6-1 and TRBJ1-1; without DNA, the TCRdb call of TRBD1 cannot be checked. Germline V gene data show CDR1 as MNHNS and CDR2 as SASEGT. The CDR3 totals 14 residues. This CDR3 reads CASSPREGAAEAFF.